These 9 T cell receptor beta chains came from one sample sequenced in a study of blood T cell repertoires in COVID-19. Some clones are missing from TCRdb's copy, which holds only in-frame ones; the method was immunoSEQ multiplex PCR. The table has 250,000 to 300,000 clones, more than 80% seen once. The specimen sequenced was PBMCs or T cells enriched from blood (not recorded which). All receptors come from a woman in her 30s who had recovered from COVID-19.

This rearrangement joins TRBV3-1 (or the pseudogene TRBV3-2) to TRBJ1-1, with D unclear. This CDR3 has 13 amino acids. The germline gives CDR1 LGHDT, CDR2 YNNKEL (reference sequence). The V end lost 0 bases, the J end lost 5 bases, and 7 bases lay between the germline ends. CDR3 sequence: CASSQDRGTEAFF. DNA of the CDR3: TGTGCCAGCAGCCAAGATCGGGGAACTGAAGCTTTCTTT.

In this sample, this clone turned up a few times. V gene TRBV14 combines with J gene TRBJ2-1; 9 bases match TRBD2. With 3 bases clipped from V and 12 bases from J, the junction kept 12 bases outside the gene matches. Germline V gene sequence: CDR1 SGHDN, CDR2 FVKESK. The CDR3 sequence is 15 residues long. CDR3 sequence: CASSQPGLAYQGQFF. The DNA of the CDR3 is TGTGCCAGCAGCCAGCCGGGACTAGCCTACCAGGGGCAGTTCTTC.

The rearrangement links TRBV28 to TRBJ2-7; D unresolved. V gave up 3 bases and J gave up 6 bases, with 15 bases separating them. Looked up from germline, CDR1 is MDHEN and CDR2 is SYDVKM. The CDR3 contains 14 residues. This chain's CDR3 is CASSFTPTSTEQYF. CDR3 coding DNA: TGTGCCAGCAGTTTCACCCCTACCTCTACCGAGCAGTACTTC.

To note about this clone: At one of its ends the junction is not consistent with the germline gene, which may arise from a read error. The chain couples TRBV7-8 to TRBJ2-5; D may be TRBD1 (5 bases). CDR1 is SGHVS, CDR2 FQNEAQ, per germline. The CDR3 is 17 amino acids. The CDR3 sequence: CASSFGFDRSIQATQYF. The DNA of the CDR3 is TGTGCCAGCAGCTTTGGGTTCGACAGATCAATTCAAGCGACCCAGTACTTC. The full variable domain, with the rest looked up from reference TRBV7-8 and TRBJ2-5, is GAGVSQSPRYKVAKRGQDVALRCDPISGHVSLFWYQQALGQGPEFLTYFQNEAQLDKSGLPSDRFFAERPEGSVSTLKIQRTQQEDSAVYLCASSFGFDRSIQATQYFGPGTRLLVL.

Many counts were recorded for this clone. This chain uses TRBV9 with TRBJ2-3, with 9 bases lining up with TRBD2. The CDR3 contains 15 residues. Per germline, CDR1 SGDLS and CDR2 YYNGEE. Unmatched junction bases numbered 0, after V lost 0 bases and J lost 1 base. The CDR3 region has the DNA TGTGCCAGCAGCGTAGGACTAGCGGGCACAGATACGCAGTATTTT. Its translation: CASSVGLAGTDTQYF.

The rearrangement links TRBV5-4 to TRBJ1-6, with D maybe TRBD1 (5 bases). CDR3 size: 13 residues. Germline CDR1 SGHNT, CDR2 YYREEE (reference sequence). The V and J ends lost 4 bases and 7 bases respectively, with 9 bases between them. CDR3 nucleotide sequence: TGTGCCAGCAGCCCGGACATAAATTCACCCCTCCACTTT. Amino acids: CASSPDINSPLHF.

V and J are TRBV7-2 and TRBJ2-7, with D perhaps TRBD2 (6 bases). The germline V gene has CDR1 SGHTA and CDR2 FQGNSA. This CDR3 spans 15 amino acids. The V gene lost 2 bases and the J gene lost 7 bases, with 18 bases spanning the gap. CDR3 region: CASSLLSRESGEQYF. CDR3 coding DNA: TGTGCCAGCAGCTTACTCTCCCGGGAGTCGGGTGAGCAGTACTTC.

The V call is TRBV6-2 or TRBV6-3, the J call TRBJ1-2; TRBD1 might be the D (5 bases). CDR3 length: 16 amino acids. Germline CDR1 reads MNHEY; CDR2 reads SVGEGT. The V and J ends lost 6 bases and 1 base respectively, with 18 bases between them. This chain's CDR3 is CASSELSTTVNYGYTF. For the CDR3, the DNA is TGTGCCAGCAGCGAGCTATCTACGACAGTTAACTATGGCTACACCTTC.

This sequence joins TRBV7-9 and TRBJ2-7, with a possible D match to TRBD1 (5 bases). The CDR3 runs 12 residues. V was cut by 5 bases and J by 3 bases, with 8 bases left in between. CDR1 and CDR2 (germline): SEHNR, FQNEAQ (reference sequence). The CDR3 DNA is TGTGCCAGCAGCGCGGACATCTACGAGCAGTACTTC. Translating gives CASSADIYEQYF.